The next 21 T cell receptor beta chains were all read from a single sample in a study of blood T cell repertoires in COVID-19. Assay used: immunoSEQ multiplex PCR; TCRdb lists only in-frame clones, some missing. Here the sample spans some 76,000 clones, approximately 81% being singletons. Sample: peripheral blood. All receptors come from an older woman with acute or convalescent COVID-19.

J is TRBJ2-7 and V is TRBV6-4, with 9 bases fitting TRBD1. CDR1 MRHNA and CDR2 SNTAGT come from the germline V gene. Unmatched junction bases numbered 5, after V lost 2 bases and J lost 3 bases. The CDR3 is 15 amino acids. The CDR3 reads CASSDIETGGYEQYF. The CDR3 DNA reads as TGTGCCAGCAGTGACATTGAGACAGGGGGCTACGAGCAGTACTTC.

This clone was found a few times. V gene TRBV2 combines with J gene TRBJ1-4; 8 bases are shared with TRBD1. Trimming cost V 7 bases and J 0 bases; bases outside gene matches: 4. The CDR3 has 15 residues. Germline lookup yields CDR1 SNHLY and CDR2 FYNNEI. CDR3 sequence: CASKQQGATNEKLFF. CDR3 sequence (DNA): TGTGCCAGCAAGCAACAGGGGGCAACTAATGAAAAACTGTTTTTT.

V gene TRBV5-4 combines with J gene TRBJ2-1; TRBD1 might be the D (6 bases). Looked up from germline, CDR1 is SGHNT and CDR2 is YYREEE (reference sequence). V was pared by 2 bases and J by 8 bases, with 17 bases between. The CDR3 is 15 residues long. CDR3 in DNA: TGTGCCAGCAGCTTTAAGAAAACAGGGAACGATGAGCAGTTCTTC. Protein: CASSFKKTGNDEQFF.

J is TRBJ2-5 and V is TRBV4-1; 10 bases fit TRBD1. V lost 4 bases to trimming and J lost 2 bases; unmatched junction nucleotides: 13. From germline, CDR1 is MGHRA and CDR2 YSYEKL. The CDR3 length is 18 residues. CDR3 in DNA: TGCGCCAGCAGCCTGAGCTCAACCGGGACAGGGGTGCAAGAGACCCAGTACTTC. Translating gives CASSLSSTGTGVQETQYF.

The chain couples TRBV6-5 to TRBJ2-3; 10 nucleotides agree with TRBD2. The CDR3 is 14 residues long. Germline values: CDR1 MNHEY, CDR2 SVGAGI. The V segment lost 9 bases and the J segment 4 bases; nucleotides outside the gene matches: 7. The CDR3 sequence: CARKRGGFADTQYF. Written as DNA, the CDR3 is TGTGCCAGGAAGCGGGGGGGTTTCGCAGATACGCAGTATTTT.

The V gene is TRBV12-5, the J gene TRBJ2-3, with D tentatively TRBD1 (5 bases). V was shortened by 0 bases and J by 5 bases, with 21 bases between the two germline ends. CDR1 is LGHNT, CDR2 FRNRAP, per germline. There are 18 residues in the CDR3. In DNA, the CDR3 is TGTGCTAGTGGTTTGGTACCCGTTACAGGTAGTTTTCGAGATACGCAGTATTTT. Translation: CASGLVPVTGSFRDTQYF.

The chain recombines TRBV19 with TRBJ2-7, with a weak D call TRBD1 (5 bases). V was trimmed by 3 bases and J by 4 bases, leaving 16 bases between them. The CDR3 totals 15 residues. The germline CDR1 and CDR2 sequences are LNHDA and SQIVND (reference sequence). The CDR3 protein is CASSISGNSLYEQYF. CDR3 in DNA: TGTGCCAGTAGTATTTCAGGGAACAGCCTATACGAGCAGTACTTC.

The rearrangement joins TRBV7-3 to TRBJ2-2, with 7 bases fitting TRBD1. V shed 6 bases, J shed 6 bases, and the junction held 4 bases outside the gene matches. Germline CDR1 and CDR2: SGHTA and FQGTGA. This CDR3 is built from 13 residues. The CDR3 is CASSRQGSGELFF. DNA of the CDR3: TGTGCCAGCAGTCGACAGGGATCCGGGGAGCTGTTTTTT.

This sequence joins TRBV5-1 and TRBJ1-5; weak D call: TRBD1 (5 bases). V lost 3 bases to trimming and J lost 5 bases, with 12 bases between them. This CDR3 contains 14 residues. The V gene's germline CDR1 is SGHRS and CDR2 YFSETQ. CDR3 amino acids: CASSSIQVDQPQHF. Here the CDR3 DNA reads TGCGCCAGCAGCTCCATACAGGTAGATCAGCCCCAGCATTTT.

This chain uses TRBV3-1 (or the pseudogene TRBV3-2) with TRBJ2-1; TRBD2 matches 9 bases. V dropped 4 bases and J dropped 6; count of bases not matched to a gene: 13. CDR1 is LGHDT, CDR2 YNNKEL, per germline (reference sequence). The CDR3 is made up of 17 amino acids. The CDR3 coding sequence is TGTGCCAGCAGCCCCGCCTTTTTGCGGGGGGGCGGCAATGAGCAGTTCTTC. It specifies CASSPAFLRGGGNEQFF.

A few counts support this clone. V is TRBV10-2 and J is TRBJ2-5, with 11 bases that match TRBD2. Unmatched junction bases numbered 6, after V lost 4 bases and J lost 5 bases. Germline lookup yields CDR1 WSHSY and CDR2 SAAADI. The CDR3 sequence is 15 residues long. In DNA, the CDR3 is TGCGCCAGCAGTGGGGCTAGCGGGGGGAGGGAGACCCAGTACTTC. Translating it yields CASSGASGGRETQYF.

The CDR3 sequence: CASSQDGSYSPLHF. The CDR3 DNA reads TGTGCCAGCAGCCAAGATGGGAGCTATTCACCCCTCCACTTT. The rearrangement links TRBV3-1 (or the pseudogene TRBV3-2) to TRBJ1-6, with D unresolved. The V end was cut by 0 bases, the J end by 8 bases, with 8 bases between. CDR1 and CDR2 (germline): LGHDT, YNNKEL (reference sequence). This CDR3 region has 14 residues.

The rearrangement uses TRBV10-2 and TRBJ1-4; D not resolved. This CDR3 comprises 16 residues. Germline-derived CDR1 and CDR2 are WSHSY and SAAADI. V was shortened by 1 base and J by 0 bases, with 9 bases between the two germline ends. CDR3 DNA sequence: TGCGCCAGCAGTGAGTTGCGAGTTGCAACTAATGAAAAACTGTTTTTT. Its protein is CASSELRVATNEKLFF.

The rearrangement joins TRBV9 to TRBJ1-2; 9 bases align to TRBD1. The junction had 2 bases not matched to a gene; V was cut back by 3 bases and J by 5 bases. The CDR3 consists of 13 residues. Germline V gene data show CDR1 as SGDLS and CDR2 as YYNGEE. This CDR3 is CASSEQGAYGYTF. The CDR3 DNA reads TGTGCCAGCAGCGAACAGGGGGCTTATGGCTACACCTTC.

This clone occurred a few times. The rearrangement joins TRBV6-5 to TRBJ1-5; the D gene is possibly TRBD1 (6 bases). Germline lookup yields CDR1 MNHEY and CDR2 SVGAGI. This CDR3 spans 16 amino acids. Trimming shortened V by 4 bases and J by 2 bases, and 15 bases separated the two germline ends. The CDR3 region is CASSWGSAGGNQPQHF. The CDR3 DNA reads TGTGCCAGCAGTTGGGGGTCGGCAGGGGGCAATCAGCCCCAGCATTTT.

This rearrangement joins TRBV7-9 to TRBJ1-4, with TRBD1 identical over 10 bases. Germline CDR1 and CDR2: SEHNR and FQNEAQ (reference sequence). The junction had 7 bases not matched to a gene; V was cut back by 4 bases and J by 8 bases. The CDR3 contains 15 residues. This chain's CDR3 is CASSSWTGGREKLFF. The CDR3 region has the DNA TGTGCCAGCAGCTCCTGGACAGGGGGTCGGGAAAAACTGTTTTTT. Drawing the rest from reference TRBV7-9 and TRBJ1-4, the complete variable domain is DTGVSQNPRHKITKRGQNVTFRCDPISEHNRLYWYRQTLGQGPEFLTYFQNEAQLEKSRLLSDRFSAERPKGSFSTLEIQRTEQGDSAMYLCASSSWTGGREKLFFGSGTQLSVL.

The J gene is TRBJ2-6, the V gene TRBV30, with D possibly matching TRBD1 (6 bases). The CDR3 runs 16 residues. Germline V gives CDR1 GTSNPN, CDR2 SVGIG (reference sequence). V lost 5 bases, J lost 0 bases, and 14 bases lay in between. Written as DNA, the CDR3 is TGTGCCTGGTCGCCGGGACATCTCTCTGGGGCCAACGTCCTGACTTTC. Residues: CAWSPGHLSGANVLTF.

With respect to this clone: At one end, the junction sequence differs from germline, possibly due to a read error. CDR3 DNA sequence: TGTGCTAGCAGCCCCGGGACAGGGGGGATTCCGGATACGCAGTATTTT. This sequence encodes CASSPGTGGIPDTQYF. The gene calls are TRBV7-7 and TRBJ2-3, with TRBD1 identical over 11 bases. Germline CDR1 SSHAT, CDR2 FNYEAQ (reference sequence). CDR3 length equals 16 residues.

J is TRBJ2-3 and V is TRBV6-6; 8 bases map to TRBD1. With V trimmed by 6 bases and J by 1 base, 6 bases remained unmatched. CDR3 length: 15 amino acids. CDR1 MNHNY and CDR2 SVGAGI come from the germline V gene (reference sequence). The CDR3 sequence: CASRPGQGRTDTQYF. CDR3 DNA sequence: TGTGCCAGCAGGCCCGGACAGGGCCGCACAGATACGCAGTATTTT.

This clone was observed a few times. V usage is TRBV2 and J usage is TRBJ1-2, with 8 positions matching TRBD1. CDR1 and CDR2 (germline): SNHLY, FYNNEI. The CDR3 sequence is 13 residues long. With V trimmed by 6 bases and J by 8 bases, 8 bases remained unmatched. CDR3 in amino acids: CASRPGTGRGYTF. The CDR3 DNA reads TGTGCCAGCAGACCCGGGACAGGTAGAGGCTACACCTTC.

This chain links TRBV6-5 with TRBJ1-5; 8 positions match TRBD1. The trim removed 7 bases at V and 1 base at J, leaving 0 bases unmatched. The CDR3 extends over 13 amino acids. Germline V gene lookup returns CDR1 MNHEY and CDR2 SVGAGI. The CDR3 nucleotides read TGTGCCAGCAACAGGGGGAGCAATCAGCCCCAGCATTTT. Translated, it gives CASNRGSNQPQHF.